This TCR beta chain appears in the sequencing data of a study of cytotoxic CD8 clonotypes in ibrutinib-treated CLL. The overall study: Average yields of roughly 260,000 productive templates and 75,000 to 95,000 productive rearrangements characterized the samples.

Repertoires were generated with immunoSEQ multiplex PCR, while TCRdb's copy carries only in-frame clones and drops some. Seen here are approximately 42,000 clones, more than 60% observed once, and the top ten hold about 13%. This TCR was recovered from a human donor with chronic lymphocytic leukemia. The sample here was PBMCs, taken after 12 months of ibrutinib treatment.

The CDR3 coding sequence is TGTGCCAGCACTAGCGGGAGTAACAAAGAGACCCAGTACTTC. Amino acid sequence: CASTSGSNKETQYF. V is TRBV5-8 and J is TRBJ2-5; 10 bases align to TRBD2. The length of the CDR3 is 14 residues. Germline CDR1 reads SGHTS; CDR2 reads YDEGEE. V was clipped by 6 bases and J by 3 bases; unmatched bases: 5.